The sequence of this TCR beta chain was determined in a study of cytomegalovirus exposure and HLA in healthy donors. Overall study context: It was reported in a later analysis that the approximately 120 validation repertoires used the same platform as the approximately 600 first-cohort repertoires.

Only in-frame clones appear in the TCRdb table, and some are missing; sequencing was by immunoSEQ multiplex PCR. Of around 150,000 clones listed, 91% are singletons. Points from the study as a whole: Researchers reported that a few CMV-associated chains were confirmed in vitro as CMV antigen-specific. The classifier reportedly diagnosed cytomegalovirus status with high sensitivity and specificity.

Concerning this clone itself: Its antigen is as yet unknown.

This TCR derives from a woman under 30 in good health and CMV-seropositive. The sample consisted of PBMCs.

For the CDR3, the DNA is TGTGCCAGCACCATAAACAGGGCCCCTCGCCTCAATGAGCAGTTCTTC. Its protein product is CASTINRAPRLNEQFF. This sequence joins TRBV7-9 and TRBJ2-1; maybe TRBD1 (6 bases). This CDR3 spans 16 amino acids. Germline-derived CDR1 and CDR2 are SEHNR and FQNEAQ (reference sequence). Trimming removed 7 bases from V and 6 bases from J, with 22 bases in between.